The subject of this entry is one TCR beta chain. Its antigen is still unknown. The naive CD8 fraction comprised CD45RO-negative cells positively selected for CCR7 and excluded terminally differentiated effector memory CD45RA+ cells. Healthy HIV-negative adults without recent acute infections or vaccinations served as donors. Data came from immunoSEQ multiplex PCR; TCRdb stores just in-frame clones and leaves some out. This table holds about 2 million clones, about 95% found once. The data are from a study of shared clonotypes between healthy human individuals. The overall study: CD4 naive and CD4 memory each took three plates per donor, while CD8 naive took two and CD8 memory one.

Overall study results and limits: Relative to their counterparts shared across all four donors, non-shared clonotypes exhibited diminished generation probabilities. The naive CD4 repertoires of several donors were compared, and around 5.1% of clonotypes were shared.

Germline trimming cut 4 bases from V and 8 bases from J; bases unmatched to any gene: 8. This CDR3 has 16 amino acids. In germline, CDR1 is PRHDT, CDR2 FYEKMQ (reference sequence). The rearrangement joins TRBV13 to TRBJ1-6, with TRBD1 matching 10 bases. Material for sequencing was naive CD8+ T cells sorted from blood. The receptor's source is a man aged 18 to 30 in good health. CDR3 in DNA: TGTGCCAGCAGCTCAGGGACAGGGGCCATAGATTCACCCCTCCACTTT. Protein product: CASSSGTGAIDSPLHF.